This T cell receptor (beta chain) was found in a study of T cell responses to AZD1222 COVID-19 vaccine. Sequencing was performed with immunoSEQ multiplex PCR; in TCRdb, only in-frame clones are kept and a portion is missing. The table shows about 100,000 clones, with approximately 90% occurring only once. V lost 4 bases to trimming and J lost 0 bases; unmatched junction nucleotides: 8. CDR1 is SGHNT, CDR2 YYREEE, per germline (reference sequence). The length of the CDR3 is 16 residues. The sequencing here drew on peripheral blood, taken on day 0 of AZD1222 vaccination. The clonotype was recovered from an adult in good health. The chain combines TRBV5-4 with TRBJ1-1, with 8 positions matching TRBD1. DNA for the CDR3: TGTGCCAGCAGCGCGGGACAGGCGACTTTGAACACTGAAGCTTTCTTT. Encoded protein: CASSAGQATLNTEAFF.